These 27 T cell receptor beta chains were sequenced from one sample in a study of OX40 agonist ivuxolimab in advanced cancers. Here immunoSEQ multiplex PCR was the method, and the copy in TCRdb shows in-frame clones only, minus some. The table includes almost 70,000 clones, about nine tenths detected once. Specimen: CD4+ or CD8+ T cells sorted from blood, collected in a trial of the OX40 agonist ivuxolimab. These TCRs come from an adult with an advanced solid tumor such as melanoma, head and neck, liver or kidney cancer.

This chain connects TRBV29-1 to TRBJ1-1, with no clear D. V lost 4 bases and J lost 1, with 10 bases in between. CDR3 length: 13 amino acids. Germline loops: CDR1 SQVTM, CDR2 ANQGSEA. CDR3 DNA: TGCAGCGTTGTCTATGGGAGGAACACTGAAGCTTTCTTT. Amino acids: CSVVYGRNTEAFF. Filled out from reference TRBV29-1 and TRBJ1-1, the complete variable domain reads SAVISQKPSRDICQRGTSLTIQCQVDSQVTMMFWYRQQPGQSLTLIATANQGSEATYESGFVIDKFPISRPNLTFSTLTVSNMSPEDSSIYLCSVVYGRNTEAFFGQGTRLTVV.

A single count supports this clone. This chain joins TRBV27 and TRBJ2-7, with D possibly called TRBD1 or TRBD2 (5 bases each). Per germline, CDR1 MNHEY and CDR2 SMNVEV (reference sequence). The CDR3 runs to 15 residues. Trimming removed 4 bases from V and 1 base from J, with 14 bases in between. CDR3 region: CASSYGPGPSYEQYF. The CDR3 bases are TGTGCCAGCAGTTATGGGCCGGGGCCGTCCTACGAGCAGTACTTC.

This chain connects TRBV5-1 to TRBJ2-1; 12 nucleotides match TRBD2. The CDR3 length is 17 residues. V dropped 1 base and J dropped 8; count of bases not matched to a gene: 10. Per germline, CDR1 SGHRS and CDR2 YFSETQ. CDR3 coding DNA: TGCGCCAGCAGCTTGTTTACTAGCGGGAGGATCGGACATGAGCAGTTCTTC. This translates into CASSLFTSGRIGHEQFF.

This chain joins TRBV30 and TRBJ2-7; TRBD1 matches 11 bases. Germline values: CDR1 GTSNPN, CDR2 SVGIG (reference sequence). Trimming removed 5 bases from V and 4 bases from J; junction bases left unmatched: 7. The CDR3 extends over 14 amino acids. Written as DNA, the CDR3 is TGTGCCTGGCAGCCGGGGACAGGGGGTTACGAGCAGTACTTC. Protein: CAWQPGTGGYEQYF.

V and J are TRBV18 and TRBJ1-1; D is undetermined. The CDR3 extends over 12 amino acids. Germline V CDR1 and CDR2: KGHSH, LQKENI. V was trimmed by 3 bases and J by 1 base, leaving 3 bases between them. This CDR3 reads CASSPGNTEAFF. Here the CDR3 DNA reads TGTGCCAGCTCACCCGGGAACACTGAAGCTTTCTTT.

The gene calls are TRBV4-1 and TRBJ1-1; tentative D call: TRBD1 (5 bases). Germline V gives CDR1 MGHRA, CDR2 YSYEKL. V was pared by 3 bases and J by 0 bases, with 11 bases between. This CDR3 region has 15 residues. The CDR3 DNA is TGCGCCAGCAGCCAGGCACAGGTGATGAACACTGAAGCTTTCTTT. This translates into CASSQAQVMNTEAFF.

The chain carries TRBV6-6 and TRBJ1-1; a possible D gene is TRBD1 (6 bases). With 5 bases removed from V and 10 bases from J, the gap between germline ends came to 11 bases. The germline V gene has CDR1 MNHNY and CDR2 SVGAGI (reference sequence). There are 11 residues in the CDR3. This CDR3 reads CASSPSGAAFF. The CDR3 DNA reads TGTGCCAGCAGTCCCTCAGGGGCAGCTTTCTTT.

The chain couples TRBV5-1 to TRBJ1-4, with 9 bases matching TRBD1. V shed 7 bases and J 3 bases; nucleotides not matched to a gene: 13. The CDR3 covers 17 residues. Germline lookup yields CDR1 SGHRS and CDR2 YFSETQ. For the CDR3, the DNA is TGCGCCAGCTGTACCACAGGGGGCGAAGTACCTAATGAAAAACTGTTTTTT. Its translation: CASCTTGGEVPNEKLFF.

The chain is built from TRBV7-9 and TRBJ1-5; possibly TRBD1 for D (5 bases). The V gene lost 3 bases and the J gene lost 12 bases, with 9 bases spanning the gap. The CDR3 contains 11 residues. Germline CDR1 and CDR2: SEHNR and FQNEAQ (reference sequence). CDR3 sequence (DNA): TGTGCCAGCAGCTTGGGGGATCTCCAGCATTTT. This codes for CASSLGDLQHF.

As DNA, the CDR3 is TGTGCCAGCAGTTTAAAACCCACTAGCGGGCCAATCTCCTACGAGCAGTACTTC. Residues: CASSLKPTSGPISYEQYF. The V and J genes are TRBV27 and TRBJ2-7; 9 bases line up with TRBD2. V trimming: 2 bases; J trimming: 0 bases; junction bases outside the gene matches: 11. From germline, CDR1 is MNHEY and CDR2 SMNVEV (reference sequence). The CDR3 extends over 18 amino acids.

The chain couples TRBV7-9 to TRBJ1-2; possible D gene TRBD1, 5 bases. CDR1 is SEHNR, CDR2 FQNEAQ, per germline (reference sequence). This CDR3 has 15 residues. The V end was cut by 1 base, the J end by 2 bases, with 11 bases between. The CDR3 bases are TGTGCCAGCAGCTTAGAAGGACAAAGGAACTATGGCTACACCTTC. Protein: CASSLEGQRNYGYTF.

This rearrangement joins TRBV29-1 to TRBJ1-4, with a weak D call TRBD1 (6 bases). The length of the CDR3 is 11 residues. Trimming took 6 bases from V and 11 from J, leaving 13 bases between them. Looked up from germline, CDR1 is SQVTM and CDR2 is ANQGSEA. The CDR3 DNA reads as TGCAGCGTAAGGGGGTTGGAGAAACTGTTTTTT. Its protein product is CSVRGLEKLFF.

V gene TRBV9 combines with J gene TRBJ1-4, with D possibly matching TRBD1 (5 bases). V gave up 4 bases and J gave up 3 bases, with 16 bases separating them. Germline V CDR1 and CDR2: SGDLS, YYNGEE. The length of the CDR3 is 16 residues. CDR3 sequence reads: CASSLESGGANEKLFF. Written as DNA, the CDR3 is TGTGCCAGCAGCCTAGAGAGTGGGGGTGCTAATGAAAAACTGTTTTTT. The full variable domain, rest sourced from reference TRBV9 and TRBJ1-4, is DSGVTQTPKHLITATGQRVTLRCSPRSGDLSVYWYQQSLDQGLQFLIQYYNGEERAKGNILERFSAQQFPDLHSELNLSSLELGDSALYFCASSLESGGANEKLFFGSGTQLSVL.

The chain recombines TRBV4-1 with TRBJ1-2, with 11 nucleotides matching TRBD1. This CDR3 spans 15 amino acids. Germline assignment: CDR1 MGHRA and CDR2 YSYEKL. J lost 7 bases, V lost 1 base, and 5 bases had no gene match. CDR3 in amino acids: CASSQAGQGALGYTF. DNA for the CDR3: TGCGCCAGCAGCCAAGCCGGACAGGGGGCGCTTGGCTACACCTTC.

The chain joins TRBV7-9 to TRBJ1-5, with D unresolved. Between the trimmed V and J ends, which lost 1 base and 0 bases, there was a span of 4 bases. The germline CDR1 and CDR2 sequences are SEHNR and FQNEAQ (reference sequence). The CDR3 covers 14 residues. The CDR3 is CASSLGNSNQPQHF. CDR3 sequence (DNA): TGTGCCAGCAGCTTAGGCAATAGCAATCAGCCCCAGCATTTT.

The chain employs TRBV10-1 and TRBJ2-2, with unresolved D. The germline CDR1 and CDR2 sequences are WNHNN and SYGVQD (reference sequence). There are 13 residues in the CDR3. The V end lost 5 bases, the J end lost 6 bases, and 10 bases lay between the germline ends. This chain's CDR3 is CASSLSSPGELFF. CDR3 coding DNA: TGCGCCAGCAGTTTATCTAGTCCCGGGGAGCTGTTTTTT.

The chain has TRBV5-4 and TRBJ2-7; 12 bases line up with TRBD1. In germline, CDR1 is SGHNT, CDR2 YYREEE (reference sequence). V lost 4 bases, J lost 5 bases, and 7 bases stayed unmatched. This CDR3 has 15 amino acids. CDR3 amino acids: CASSTGTGGLNEQYF. Here the CDR3 DNA reads TGTGCCAGCAGCACCGGGACAGGGGGCCTCAACGAGCAGTACTTC. Complete variable domain (other parts from reference TRBV5-4 and TRBJ2-7): ETGVTQSPTHLIKTRGQQVTLRCSSQSGHNTVSWYQQALGQGPQFIFQYYREEENGRGNFPPRFSGLQFPNYSSELNVNALELDDSALYLCASSTGTGGLNEQYFGPGTRLTVT.

The rearrangement links TRBV14 to TRBJ2-1; D possibly corresponds to TRBD2 (6 bases). This CDR3 is built from 13 residues. Germline CDR1 and CDR2: SGHDN and FVKESK. Trimming removed 1 base from V and 10 bases from J, with 11 bases in between. The CDR3 is CASSQVPGVEQFF. The CDR3 DNA follows: TGTGCCAGCAGCCAAGTTCCGGGGGTAGAGCAGTTCTTC.

The chain employs TRBV7-3 and TRBJ2-1; 9 bases match TRBD2. Per the germline V gene, CDR1 is SGHTA and CDR2 is FQGTGA. The V gene end was trimmed by 5 bases and the J gene end by 6 bases; junction bases not matched to a gene: 8. The CDR3 runs 15 residues. CDR3 sequence: CASSPRTSALNEQFF. CDR3 DNA sequence: TGTGCCAGCAGCCCGAGGACTAGCGCCCTCAATGAGCAGTTCTTC. Based on the CDR3 plus reference TRBV7-3 and TRBJ2-1, the full variable domain is GAGVSQTPSNKVTEKGKYVELRCDPISGHTALYWYRQSLGQGPEFLIYFQGTGAADDSGLPNDRFFAVRPEGSVSTLKIQRTERGDSAVYLCASSPRTSALNEQFFGPGTRLTVL.

The chain combines TRBV13 with TRBJ2-6; 10 nucleotides align to TRBD2. The CDR3 is made up of 19 amino acids. J gave up 0 bases and V 3 bases, and 8 bases lay outside the gene matches. The germline CDR1 and CDR2 sequences are PRHDT and FYEKMQ (reference sequence). This chain's CDR3 is CASSFRLLAGTSGANVLTF. The CDR3 DNA sequence: TGTGCCAGCAGCTTTAGGTTACTAGCGGGGACCTCTGGGGCCAACGTCCTGACTTTC.

The chain links TRBV19 to TRBJ2-1; D perhaps matches TRBD2 (6 bases). There are 17 residues in the CDR3. V lost 2 bases to trimming and J lost 0 bases, with 14 bases between them. The V gene's germline CDR1 is LNHDA and CDR2 SQIVND (reference sequence). CDR3 region: CASSIYPPTSSYNEQFF. CDR3 nucleotides: TGTGCCAGTAGTATATATCCCCCGACTAGCTCCTACAATGAGCAGTTCTTC. Full variable domain (missing parts from reference TRBV19 and TRBJ2-1): DGGITQSPKYLFRKEGQNVTLSCEQNLNHDAMYWYRQDPGQGLRLIYYSQIVNDFQKGDIAEGYSVSREKKESFPLTVTSAQKNPTAFYLCASSIYPPTSSYNEQFFGPGTRLTVL.

The J gene is TRBJ1-5, the V gene TRBV11-2; 7 nucleotides align to TRBD1. Germline-derived CDR1 and CDR2 are SGHAT and FQNNGV. The V and J ends lost 5 bases and 8 bases, in that order; junction bases with no gene match: 6. This CDR3 has 13 amino acids. DNA of the CDR3: TGTGCCAGCAGCCCGGACAGGACAAAGCCCCAGCATTTT. It yields the protein CASSPDRTKPQHF. Variable domain in full (rest from reference TRBV11-2 and TRBJ1-5): EAGVAQSPRYKIIEKRQSVAFWCNPISGHATLYWYQQILGQGPKLLIQFQNNGVVDDSQLPKDRFSAERLKGVDSTLKIQPAKLEDSAVYLCASSPDRTKPQHFGDGTRLSIL.

This sequence joins TRBV6-5 and TRBJ2-7; D call uncertain. CDR1 and CDR2 from the germline V gene are MNHEY and SVGAGI. The CDR3 covers 15 residues. The germline V and J ends were trimmed by 6 bases and 11 bases, with 26 bases remaining between them. In DNA form, the CDR3 reads TGTGCCAGCAGCCAAACATGGGCCCCCACTAATATTAAGTACTTC. Residues: CASSQTWAPTNIKYF.

The chain uses TRBV10-3 and TRBJ2-7; no clear D gene. Germline values: CDR1 ENHRY, CDR2 SYGVKD. Deletions cut 4 bases from V and 3 bases from J, with 10 bases between. This CDR3 has 13 amino acids. DNA of the CDR3: TGTGCCATCAGTGTTCCAGGATTCTACGAGCAGTACTTC. Protein sequence: CAISVPGFYEQYF.

This chain uses TRBV5-1 with TRBJ2-7; D uncertain. The CDR3 is 12 residues long. Trimming cost V 0 bases and J 4 bases, with 5 bases left between them. Germline CDR1 is SGHRS and CDR2 is YFSETQ. The CDR3 DNA reads as TGCGCCAGCAGCTTGGACAATTACGAGCAGTACTTC. Its protein is CASSLDNYEQYF.

In this sample, this clone turned up a few times. This rearrangement joins TRBV7-9 to TRBJ2-5; no clear D gene. The CDR3 consists of 11 residues. The V gene lost 1 base and the J gene lost 4 bases, with 1 base spanning the gap. The germline CDR1 and CDR2 sequences are SEHNR and FQNEAQ (reference sequence). The CDR3 region is CASSLVETQYF. The CDR3, as DNA: TGTGCCAGCAGCTTAGTAGAGACCCAGTACTTC.

This chain links TRBV19 with TRBJ2-1; D tentatively reads TRBD1 or TRBD2 (5 bases each). Germline V gene data show CDR1 as LNHDA and CDR2 as SQIVND (reference sequence). CDR3 size: 17 residues. The V gene lost 3 bases and the J gene lost 8 bases, with 23 bases spanning the gap. The CDR3 region is CASSMWGASRVSHEQFF. In nucleotides, the CDR3 is TGTGCCAGTAGTATGTGGGGTGCTAGCAGGGTATCCCATGAGCAGTTCTTC.